Listed below are T cell receptor beta chains from one sample, sequenced in a study of T-cell memory formation after mild COVID-19. From the 5' RACE reads, TCRdb called clonotypes with MiXCR, one entry per CDR3 protein. This sample has some 410,000 distinct CDR3 sequences, with less than 25% found just once. Sequencing was carried out using PBMCs or a T cell subset sorted from them (not recorded which). These receptors all come from an adult woman who had mild COVID-19 (a few samples of this study predate the infection). Cell type and time point are not known. CDR3s leave out the opening cysteine and the closing phenylalanine or tryptophan.

TRBJ2-3,TRBV4-3,ASSQDGRGRRDTQY
TRBJ2-7,TRBV5-1,ASSLLAGHEQY
TRBJ2-3,TRBV10-3,AISEKGVAGGGTDTQY
TRBJ1-3,TRBV2,ASTRETASSGNTIY
TRBJ2-2,TRBV7-3,ASSLFVKGGELF
TRBJ2-3,TRBV5-1,ASKLAGQTDTQY
TRBJ1-4,TRBV21-1,ASSENRGIGEKLF
TRBJ2-1,TRBV29-1,SVVLWVGGNEQF
TRBJ1-3,TRBV27,ASSFSGTTSSGNTIY
TRBJ2-5,TRBV20-1,SATRGSGKETQY
TRBJ2-4,TRBV1,TSSLAGGFYIQY
TRBJ2-6,TRBV7-3,ASSSQGGRAGANVLT
TRBJ1-4,TRBV4-2,ASSQPGQGEKLF
TRBJ2-4,TRBV20-1,SAPTGEGYIQY
TRBJ2-7,TRBV5-4,ASSLLQRGGYEQY
TRBJ2-1,TRBV12-3/TRBV12-4,ASSSLGLAGVLNNEQF
TRBJ2-5,TRBV5-5,ASSLERGNQETQY
TRBJ2-1,TRBV19,AFGGGEQF
TRBJ1-5,TRBV15,ATSPGVDIPNQPQH
TRBJ2-1,TRBV4-1,ASSLPDRGRGEQF
TRBJ2-7,TRBV20-1,SAGQGARPNEQY
TRBJ1-6,TRBV5-1,ASSLDDSSSYNSPLH